This passage covers 29 T cell receptor beta chains from one sample sequenced in a study of metastatic and nonmetastatic thyroid tumors. TCRdb re-called the PCR reads via MiXCR. The profile covers 85,000 to 95,000 clones, with 14% to 15% appearing a single time and 3.6% taken by the ten largest. Treatment of any kind had been given to no patient before thyroid surgery. Sequenced sample: blood. These receptors were taken from a female donor with papillary thyroid cancer or a benign thyroid nodule (not recorded which). Some clones in this sample may be carry-over from other donors' samples.

This clone was observed many times. The V and J genes are TRBV14 and TRBJ1-2; no clear D. Per germline, CDR1 SGHDN and CDR2 FVKESK. The length of the CDR3 is 14 residues. Trimming cost V 5 bases and J 8 bases, with 18 bases left between them. CDR3 coding DNA: TGTGCCAGCAGCTACCGGGCCGTCGATGAGGGCTACACCTTC. Translated: CASSYRAVDEGYTF.

For this clone: A much larger clone lies one base from this, so it may be a read error. The chain joins TRBV29-1 to TRBJ1-1; D not resolved. V lost 8 bases, J lost 4 bases, and 8 bases lay in between. CDR1 and CDR2 from the germline V gene are SQVTM and ANQGSEA. The CDR3 covers 10 residues. The CDR3 DNA is TGCAGCTTTGTTCGCACTGAAGCTTTCTTT. Translating gives CSFVRTEAFF.

This clone was detected a few times. The chain links TRBV11-2 to TRBJ2-3; 8 bases map to TRBD2. There are 12 residues in the CDR3. The germline V gene encodes CDR1 SGHAT and CDR2 FQNNGV. Germline trimming cut 5 bases from V and 12 bases from J; bases unmatched to any gene: 7. The DNA for the CDR3 is TGTGCCAGCAGCGCGGGGGGCACGGATCAGTATTTT. It yields the protein CASSAGGTDQYF.

This clone was counted only a few times. A read error is possible here, since a much larger clone lies one base away. The chain couples TRBV5-8 to TRBJ1-1; no definite D call. Trimming shortened V by 1 base and J by 5 bases, and 6 bases separated the two germline ends. CDR3 length: 12 amino acids. The V gene's germline CDR1 is SGHTS and CDR2 YDEGEE. Written as DNA, the CDR3 is TGTGCCAGCAGCTTGAGGCTAACTGAAGCTTTCTTT. It codes for CASSLRLTEAFF.

This clone came up many times. This chain connects TRBV6-5 to TRBJ2-7; D unresolved. The germline V and J ends were trimmed by 0 bases and 5 bases, with 14 bases remaining between them. Germline loops: CDR1 MNHEY, CDR2 SVGAGI. This CDR3 is 15 amino acids long. CDR3 bases: TGTGCCAGCAGTTACTCCTCCTCCTTTGGGCACGAGCAGTACTTC. It translates to CASSYSSSFGHEQYF.

With respect to this clone: A much larger clone differs from this one at a single base, so this may be a read error. The chain has TRBV18 and TRBJ1-4; D is undetermined. The V gene's germline CDR1 is KGHSH and CDR2 LQKENI. The CDR3 is 16 residues long. The CDR3, as DNA: TGTGCCAGCTCACTCTCAGCCTACAGAGAGAATGAAAGACTGTTTTTT. Translating it yields CASSLSAYRENERLFF.

The sample holds a few counts of this clone. Given the absence of the conserved phenylalanine or tryptophan at the CDR3 end, a read error is likely. The limits of the CDR3 on the DNA are not certain, so only TCRdb's listed CDR3 is given. The V gene is TRBV6-1, the J gene TRBJ2-7; the D call in the table, TRBD1, was not verified against the DNA. The CDR3 is 14 residues long, counting both termini. Germline CDR1 reads MNHNS; CDR2 reads SASEGT. This CDR3 reads CASGSPRSSYEKYL.

The V gene is TRBV11-1, the J gene TRBJ2-2, with 12 bases lining up with TRBD1. The trim removed 5 bases at V and 7 bases at J, leaving 11 bases unmatched. CDR3 length equals 17 residues. Germline CDR1 reads SGHAT; CDR2 reads FQDESV (reference sequence). This CDR3 reads CASSPFWDRGHDGELFF. DNA for the CDR3: TGTGCCAGCAGCCCATTCTGGGACAGGGGGCATGACGGGGAGCTGTTTTTT.

This clone appeared many times. The chain is built from TRBV20-1 and TRBJ1-5, with D tentatively TRBD1 (6 bases). The CDR3 totals 14 residues. Trimming left V 6 bases short and J 4 bases short, with 16 bases between. Germline V gene data show CDR1 as DFQATT and CDR2 as SNEGSKA (reference sequence). The DNA of the CDR3 is TGCAGTGCCACGAGGGGGACACTTAATCAGCCCCAGCATTTT. The encoded protein is CSATRGTLNQPQHF.

As concerns this clone: At one end the junction does not follow the germline gene, possibly because of a read error. V gene TRBV9 combines with J gene TRBJ2-7; 7 bases fit TRBD2. The CDR3 length is 17 residues. The V gene's germline CDR1 is SGDLS and CDR2 YYNGEE. The CDR3 loop is CASSVVGAGRSSYEQHF. In nucleotides, the CDR3 is TGTGCCAGCAGCGTAGTCGGAGCGGGGCGAAGCTCCTACGAGCAGCACTTC.

Details on this clone: A much more abundant neighbour one base away suggests this may be a read error. The chain combines TRBV19 with TRBJ1-5; D gene uncertain. Germline assignment: CDR1 LNHDA and CDR2 SQIVND (reference sequence). V was cut by 7 bases and J by 3 bases, with 13 bases left in between. The CDR3 has 14 residues. The CDR3 here is CASKPPGINQPQHF. In DNA form, the CDR3 reads TGTGCCAGTAAACCCCCCGGTATCAATCAGCCCCAGCATTTT.

This clone was seen at least ten times. The J gene is TRBJ1-2, the V gene TRBV6-2 or TRBV6-3, with D uncertain. V shed 2 bases and J shed 8 bases, with 21 bases lying between them. This CDR3 comprises 16 residues. The germline V gene encodes CDR1 MNHEY and CDR2 SVGEGT. CDR3 region: CASSYPHPRGGGGYTF. The DNA for the CDR3 is TGTGCCAGCAGTTACCCTCATCCCCGGGGAGGAGGCGGCTACACCTTC.

This clone was detected ten times or more. This chain joins TRBV29-1 and TRBJ2-5; tentatively, D is TRBD2 (5 bases). The length of the CDR3 is 14 residues. V was cut by 7 bases and J by 1 base, with 16 bases left in between. The germline V gene encodes CDR1 SQVTM and CDR2 ANQGSEA. The CDR3 nucleotides are TGCAGCGCCGTCCGACTACCGGCCCAAGAGACCCAGTACTTC. This translates into CSAVRLPAQETQYF.

This clone was seen at least ten times. The chain employs TRBV3-1 and TRBJ2-3; 10 positions agree with TRBD2. The J segment lost 0 bases and the V segment lost 0 bases, leaving 6 bases of the junction unmatched. The CDR3 loop spans 18 amino acids. Germline assignment: CDR1 LGHDT and CDR2 YNNKEL (reference sequence). The CDR3 nucleotides are TGTGCCAGCAGCCAAGATCCGATAGCGGGGGGAAGCACAGATACGCAGTATTTT. Translated: CASSQDPIAGGSTDTQYF.

This clone was counted only a few times. The chain links TRBV24-1 to TRBJ2-1; D is perhaps TRBD1 or TRBD2 (6 bases each). CDR3 length: 17 residues. Trimming removed 11 bases at V and 7 bases at J, with 29 bases between. Germline V gene sequence: CDR1 KGHDR, CDR2 SFDVKD. For the CDR3, the DNA is TGTGCCAACTCCCATTTCCTTTCTAAGGGGGGCAGGAATGAGCAGTTCTTC. Protein product: CANSHFLSKGGRNEQFF.

Details on this clone: A read error is possible here, since a much larger clone lies one base away. The CDR3 DNA follows: TGCAGTGCTAGAGGTGCAGCGGGAATCTCCTACAATGAGCAGTTCTTC. Protein product: CSARGAAGISYNEQFF. The chain carries TRBV20-1 and TRBJ2-1; 7 nucleotides align to TRBD2. Germline loops: CDR1 DFQATT, CDR2 SNEGSKA (reference sequence). J was trimmed by 0 bases and V by 1 base; bases with no gene match: 6. The CDR3 length is 16 residues.

In its sample, this clone was seen many times. This chain joins TRBV12-3 or TRBV12-4 and TRBJ2-1; possible D gene TRBD1, 6 bases. The CDR3 covers 15 residues. Trimming cost V 7 bases and J 7 bases, with 20 bases left between them. In DNA, the CDR3 is TGTGCCAGCACGAATACAGGGCAGTGGCAGAATGAGCAGTTCTTC. The encoded protein is CASTNTGQWQNEQFF.

For this clone: Other DNA sequences of this sample code for an identical CDR3. This chain links TRBV6-1 with TRBJ2-1, with a weak D call TRBD2 (6 bases). The CDR3 is 14 residues long. Germline values: CDR1 MNHNS, CDR2 SASEGT. V was cut by 4 bases and J by 4 bases, with 11 bases left in between. The CDR3: CASSALAGYNEQFF. The CDR3 bases are TGTGCCAGCAGTGCACTAGCTGGGTACAATGAGCAGTTCTTC.

V and J are TRBV20-1 and TRBJ1-1; the match to TRBD1 covers 7 bases. There are 14 residues in the CDR3. V shed 2 bases and J 2 bases; nucleotides not matched to a gene: 5. The germline CDR1 and CDR2 sequences are DFQATT and SNEGSKA (reference sequence). CDR3 sequence reads: CSARLGGVNTEAFF. In DNA, the CDR3 is TGCAGTGCTAGACTAGGGGGCGTAAACACTGAAGCTTTCTTT.

This clone was recorded a few times. The genes are TRBV28 and TRBJ2-3; TRBD2 matches at 10 bases. The CDR3 is 15 residues long. With 2 bases clipped from V and 14 bases from J, the junction kept 13 bases outside the gene matches. Germline CDR1 MDHEN, CDR2 SYDVKM. CDR3 sequence: CASSLQSSGGPARYF. The CDR3 nucleotides read TGTGCCAGCAGTTTACAGTCTAGCGGGGGCCCGGCTAGGTATTTT. The full variable domain, rest sourced from reference TRBV28 and TRBJ2-3, is DVKVTQSSRYLVKRTGEKVFLECVQDMDHENMFWYRQDPGLGLRLIYFSYDVKMKEKGDIPEGYSVSREKKERFSLILESASTNQTSMYLCASSLQSSGGPARYFGPGTRLTVL.

This clone was counted ten times or more. The gene calls are TRBV6-2 or TRBV6-3 and TRBJ1-5; weak D call: TRBD1 (5 bases). V lost 4 bases to trimming and J lost 1 base, with 14 bases between them. The CDR3 spans 16 residues. Germline V gene sequence: CDR1 MNHEY, CDR2 SVGEGT. This CDR3 is CASSFAGWRSNQPQHF. The CDR3 DNA reads as TGTGCCAGCAGTTTTGCAGGGTGGAGGAGCAATCAGCCCCAGCATTTT.

At least ten counts were recorded for this clone. The V and J genes are TRBV3-1 and TRBJ2-1; 9 bases align to TRBD1. Germline V gene sequence: CDR1 LGHDT, CDR2 YNNKEL (reference sequence). The CDR3 contains 17 residues. J gave up 5 bases and V 2 bases, and 10 bases lay outside the gene matches. The CDR3: CASSQFRGQGDNNEQFF. The CDR3 DNA reads TGTGCCAGCAGCCAATTTCGGGGACAGGGAGACAACAATGAGCAGTTCTTC.

In its sample, this clone was seen many times. V usage is TRBV6-5 and J usage is TRBJ1-6; no clear D gene. This CDR3 contains 13 residues. Trimming cost V 0 bases and J 5 bases, with 2 bases left between them. CDR1 and CDR2 (germline): MNHEY, SVGAGI. CDR3: CASSYSNNSPLHF. CDR3 in DNA: TGTGCCAGCAGTTACTCGAATAATTCACCCCTCCACTTT.

This clone occurred many times. In the same sample, other DNA sequences code for this CDR3. The chain couples TRBV30 to TRBJ2-3; D is possibly TRBD1 (6 bases). Trimming took 1 base from V and 4 from J, leaving 15 bases between them. The germline V gene has CDR1 GTSNPN and CDR2 SVGIG (reference sequence). The CDR3 is made up of 15 amino acids. The CDR3 is CAWSETGFGADTQYF. The CDR3, as DNA: TGTGCCTGGAGTGAAACAGGGTTCGGGGCAGATACGCAGTATTTT.

The gene calls are TRBV7-6 and TRBJ1-1, with TRBD1 matching 9 bases. V trimming: 5 bases; J trimming: 0 bases; junction bases outside the gene matches: 7. Germline lookup yields CDR1 SGHVS and CDR2 FNYEAQ. The length of the CDR3 is 16 residues. CDR3: CASSRWTGVLNTEAFF. In DNA form, the CDR3 reads TGTGCCAGCAGCCGTTGGACAGGGGTCCTGAACACTGAAGCTTTCTTT.

Many counts were recorded for this clone. The chain links TRBV7-9 to TRBJ1-4, with unresolved D. The germline V and J ends were trimmed by 9 bases and 5 bases, with 16 bases remaining between them. This CDR3 has 14 amino acids. Germline V gene lookup returns CDR1 SEHNR and CDR2 FQNEAQ (reference sequence). CDR3 bases: TGTGCCAGGCTTAGGGAGTCGGGAAATGAAAAACTGTTTTTT. It translates to CARLRESGNEKLFF.

This clone appeared many times. The V gene is TRBV9, the J gene TRBJ1-1; D not resolved. With 4 bases removed from V and 7 bases from J, the gap between germline ends came to 11 bases. The CDR3 extends over 12 amino acids. Germline values: CDR1 SGDLS, CDR2 YYNGEE. CDR3 in DNA: TGTGCCAGCAGCCTCGCTGAAGGTGAAGCTTTCTTT. This encodes CASSLAEGEAFF.

A note on this clone: This may arise from a read error, as a much more abundant clone is one base away. DNA of the CDR3: TGTGCCAGCTCACCAGCCCCTGTACAGGTCAATCAGCCCCAGCATTTT. Translated, it gives CASSPAPVQVNQPQHF. The chain couples TRBV18 to TRBJ1-5, with D maybe TRBD1 (5 bases). Trimming took 2 bases from V and 3 from J, leaving 14 bases between them. Germline V CDR1 and CDR2: KGHSH, LQKENI. This CDR3 spans 16 amino acids.

The sample holds many counts of this clone. This sequence joins TRBV12-3 or TRBV12-4 and TRBJ2-3; D remains unclear. The CDR3 spans 14 residues. Trimming left V 3 bases short and J 3 bases short, with 10 bases between. CDR3: CASSFRSLTDTQYF. For the CDR3, the DNA is TGTGCCAGCAGTTTTCGGTCTTTAACAGATACGCAGTATTTT.